This T cell receptor beta chain is drawn from a study of Graves' ophthalmopathy and Graves' hyperthyroidism (dated by TCRdb to 2016 to 2019). Regarding the complete study: Peripheral blood samples were taken at the time of initial diagnosis, before any treatment was given. In total, 135 blood samples were TCR-sequenced: approximately 42 ophthalmopathy, some 72 hyperthyroidism and some 17 hyperthyroidism-to-ophthalmopathy patients. An independent validation cohort comprised some 18 hyperthyroidism patients and 15 to 17 patients who later progressed from hyperthyroidism to ophthalmopathy. T-cell repertoires of thyroid tissue and blood were compared in over five hyperthyroidism patients. To explore V-J signatures distinguishing ophthalmopathy from hyperthyroidism, a discovery set of 100 or so patients (fewer than 45 ophthalmopathy, around 55 stable hyperthyroidism) was enrolled. TCR beta repertoire signatures were used to distinguish Graves' ophthalmopathy from Graves' hyperthyroidism and to predict progression to ophthalmopathy. Following sampling, methimazole starting at 30 mg daily was administered to hyperthyroidism patients, and high-dose intravenous methylprednisolone was administered to ophthalmopathy patients. The research as a whole found: Sample size was not statistically predetermined, and group allocation was not concealed from the investigators. In validation, the model predicted ophthalmopathy progression with more than 70% sensitivity and around 72% specificity; fewer than 15 predicted patients were CT-confirmed with GO in a median of approximately 6.5 months. Among expanded thyroid clonotypes with frequency above 0.001, most also showed up in blood, which suggests that blood repertoires may reflect the thyroid immune response. Ophthalmopathy was separated from stable hyperthyroidism by the 13-signature model with about 88% sensitivity and roughly 83% specificity in cross-validation and with 80%/75% in the test set.

This clonotype was counted a few times. Its cognate antigen has yet to be identified. No clone much larger than this one lies a single base away; base qualities are absent. The CDR3 has 14 amino acids, counting the end cysteine and phenylalanine. The entry retains the CDR3 DNA only, 42 bases that are in frame from base 1. Between the V and J ends, shortened by 7 bases and 3 bases respectively, the junction contains 15 bases. The germline V gene sets CDR1 to SNHLY and CDR2 to FYNNEI. Ophthalmopathy patients were characterized by moderately to severely active disease, a Clinical Activity Score of at least 3, a NOSPECS grade of at least 4, and a disease duration under 3 months. Patients were excluded if they had other autoimmune diseases, uncontrolled infections, pregnancy or lactation. Clinical symptoms, serum thyroxine, TRAb, thyroid ultrasound and orbital computed tomography formed the basis of the diagnosis. Ficoll-Paque density gradient centrifugation was used to isolate PBMCs from around 10 ml of fresh peripheral blood. Total RNA was extracted with Trizol reagent and quality-checked on an Agilent 2100 Bioanalyzer.

For repertoire sequencing, TCR beta CDR3 regions were amplified from RNA transcripts. The first round was an RT-PCR using HTBI primers with the Qiagen OneStep RT-PCR kit, and this first round was followed by a second-round multiplex PCR, then size selection and purification. The libraries underwent paired-end sequencing with 100 bp reads on an Illumina HiSeq2000. Per the original workflow: SOAPnuke was used to process the reads, removing any read that contained adapters or uncalled bases, had a mean Phred below 15, or lacked an exact match to the constant primer or identifier. High-quality paired reads were merged with COPE v1.2.5. Clonotypes were defined as unique nucleotide sequences and were aligned to IMGT TRB V, D and J references using MiTCR v1.1. The analysis was limited to V-J combinations with a frequency above 0.0001, which together covered 99.2% of repertoires. For each V-J combination, a TCR clonal expansion and chaos score was defined as F50 clonal expansion divided by the chaos observed in the TCRdist matrix. Welch's t-statistics and random forest were used to narrow the features down to approximately twelve V-J combinations, which were then fed into a naive Bayes classifier. The Morisita-Horn index was used to measure how similar the thyroid and blood repertoires were. TCRdb took the public reads, trimmed them with fastp at Q25, ran MiXCR for clone calling and kept in-frame beta chains. CDR3 protein duplicates are merged, each entry listing the most common genes and DNA. TCRdb assigned the V and J calls; the authors' analysis was not used. The sample table lists 200,000 to 300,000 distinct CDR3 sequences, around 50% of them with a count of one. The ten biggest clones cover roughly 45% of the sample.

This TCR was recovered from an adult man with Graves' ophthalmopathy. The specimen sequenced was peripheral blood. This receptor chain uses TRBV2 and TRBJ2-5; D gene: possibly TRBD1, on 6 matching bases. The CDR3 reads as follows: CASTSWGLEETQYF. The nucleotide sequence is TGTGCCAGCACCTCGTGGGGGCTAGAAGAGACCCAGTACTTC.